These 16 T cell receptor beta chains were all obtained from the same sample, sequenced in a study of T cells in localized non-small cell lung cancer. Using immunoSEQ multiplex PCR, the repertoire was profiled, and TCRdb retains in-frame clones only, with some absent. The sample consists of approximately 30,000 clones, around 93% of them appearing once. Source: peripheral blood mononuclear cells, taken before any cancer treatment. Receptors were obtained from a female donor at least 60 years old with stage II lung adenocarcinoma.

CDR3 DNA sequence: TGTGCCAGCAGTCGCGAGGACCTGATTTCTCAGTACTTC. It yields the protein CASSREDLISQYF. The V call is TRBV28, the J call TRBJ2-4, with no clear D. The CDR3 consists of 13 residues. The germline gives CDR1 MDHEN, CDR2 SYDVKM. V was clipped by 5 bases and J by 12 bases, with 17 bases between them.

The gene calls are TRBV2 and TRBJ1-2, with a possible D match to TRBD1 (5 bases). V dropped 11 bases and J dropped 0 bases, with 10 bases sitting between them. CDR1 is SNHLY, CDR2 FYNNEI, per germline. This CDR3 has 12 amino acids. The CDR3 sequence: CAFGTANYGYTF. The CDR3, as DNA: TGTGCCTTTGGGACGGCTAACTATGGCTACACCTTC.

The gene calls are TRBV4-1 and TRBJ1-3, with D hard to call. Germline V gene sequence: CDR1 MGHRA, CDR2 YSYEKL. The CDR3 is 14 amino acids. V was cut by 0 bases and J by 4 bases, with 7 bases left in between. The CDR3 sequence: CASSQDSRGNTIYF. For the CDR3, the DNA is TGCGCCAGCAGCCAAGACAGCCGGGGAAACACCATATATTTT.

The chain joins TRBV2 to TRBJ1-6, with D tentatively TRBD1 (6 bases). V dropped 5 bases and J dropped 7 bases, with 15 bases sitting between them. The CDR3 is made up of 15 amino acids. The germline V gene has CDR1 SNHLY and CDR2 FYNNEI. CDR3 nucleotide sequence: TGTGCCAGCAGTCAACAGGGAAGTGAGAATTCACCCCTCCACTTT. Its protein product is CASSQQGSENSPLHF.

This chain uses TRBV19 with TRBJ2-3; TRBD1 is a possible D gene (6 bases). V lost 8 bases and J 6 bases, leaving 24 bases between the germline ends. Germline assignment: CDR1 LNHDA and CDR2 SQIVND (reference sequence). This CDR3 has 16 amino acids. CDR3 sequence reads: CASRFAGTPRTDTQYF. The CDR3 DNA follows: TGTGCCAGTCGCTTCGCCGGGACACCTAGAACGGATACGCAGTATTTT.

This chain connects TRBV5-1 to TRBJ2-7; D is perhaps TRBD1 or TRBD2 (6 bases each). The germline V and J ends were trimmed by 3 bases and 7 bases, with 14 bases remaining between them. The germline CDR1 and CDR2 sequences are SGHRS and YFSETQ. The CDR3 sequence is 13 residues long. DNA of the CDR3: TGCGCCAGCAGCTCAGTTACAGGGAGGGAGCAGTACTTC. Translating gives CASSSVTGREQYF. Based on the CDR3 plus reference TRBV5-1 and TRBJ2-7, the full variable domain is KAGVTQTPRYLIKTRGQQVTLSCSPISGHRSVSWYQQTPGQGLQFLFEYFSETQRNKGNFPGRFSGRQFSNSRSEMNVSTLELGDSALYLCASSSVTGREQYFGPGTRLTVT.

The chain has TRBV4-3 and TRBJ2-2; a possible D gene is TRBD1 (6 bases). The CDR3 loop spans 15 amino acids. V was clipped by 1 base and J by 4 bases, with 10 bases between them. Looked up from germline, CDR1 is LGHNA and CDR2 is YSLEER. CDR3: CASSQAQGFTGELFF. The CDR3 region has the DNA TGCGCCAGCAGCCAAGCACAGGGTTTCACCGGGGAGCTGTTTTTT.

Concerning this clone: Within the sample, other DNA sequences also encode this same CDR3. V is TRBV7-9 and J is TRBJ2-1, with 7 bases fitting TRBD2. Germline V gene sequence: CDR1 SEHNR, CDR2 FQNEAQ (reference sequence). The ends lost 2 bases at V and 2 bases at J; junction bases unmatched: 6. This CDR3 region has 16 residues. The chain's CDR3 is CASSLSLAGAYNEQFF. The CDR3 nucleotides read TGTGCCAGCAGCTTATCTCTCGCGGGGGCCTACAATGAGCAGTTCTTC. Full variable domain (rest looked up from reference TRBV7-9 and TRBJ2-1): DTGVSQNPRHKITKRGQNVTFRCDPISEHNRLYWYRQTLGQGPEFLTYFQNEAQLEKSRLLSDRFSAERPKGSFSTLEIQRTEQGDSAMYLCASSLSLAGAYNEQFFGPGTRLTVL.

The rearrangement links TRBV5-4 to TRBJ1-2, with a tentative D call TRBD1 (6 bases). The CDR3 has 16 amino acids. Looked up from germline, CDR1 is SGHNT and CDR2 is YYREEE (reference sequence). The V and J ends lost 0 bases and 2 bases respectively, with 14 bases between them. The CDR3 DNA sequence: TGTGCCAGCAGCTTGGGGGGGGCAGGAACAAACTATGGCTACACCTTC. Its translation: CASSLGGAGTNYGYTF.

This clone qualifies as hyperexpanded. The chain recombines TRBV2 with TRBJ2-3; D might be TRBD2 (6 bases). Germline CDR1 SNHLY, CDR2 FYNNEI. Trimming left V 10 bases short and J 0 bases short, with 23 bases between. The CDR3 consists of 17 residues. Here the CDR3 DNA reads TGTGCCACCGAGACTAGTACTTTACACTCTAGCACAGATACGCAGTATTTT. Translation gives CATETSTLHSSTDTQYF.

This clone turned up a few times. The rearrangement joins TRBV9 to TRBJ1-1; the D is unclear. Trimming shortened V by 2 bases and J by 1 base, and 9 bases separated the two germline ends. Looked up from germline, CDR1 is SGDLS and CDR2 is YYNGEE. The CDR3 totals 14 residues. DNA for the CDR3: TGTGCCAGCAGCGTGGGCAGCAAGAACACTGAAGCTTTCTTT. It encodes CASSVGSKNTEAFF.

This sequence joins TRBV5-4 and TRBJ1-6; D not certain. V lost 7 bases, J lost 7 bases, and 15 bases lay in between. This CDR3 is built from 14 residues. Germline CDR1 is SGHNT and CDR2 is YYREEE (reference sequence). CDR3 residues: CASRDPLGNSPLHF. The CDR3 nucleotides read TGTGCCAGCCGTGACCCGCTGGGAAATTCACCCCTCCACTTT.

V gene TRBV5-1 combines with J gene TRBJ2-1; D gene ambiguous. The germline V and J ends were trimmed by 4 bases and 6 bases, with 8 bases remaining between them. Germline CDR1 reads SGHRS; CDR2 reads YFSETQ. This CDR3 is built from 12 residues. The CDR3 region has the DNA TGCGCCAGCAGCCTCAGTCTCAATGAGCAGTTCTTC. Its translation: CASSLSLNEQFF.

The chain couples TRBV18 to TRBJ2-1; 10 bases are a match to TRBD2. The CDR3 runs to 15 residues. Unmatched junction bases numbered 6, after V lost 4 bases and J lost 6 bases. The V gene's germline CDR1 is KGHSH and CDR2 LQKENI. The CDR3 loop reads CASSQEAGGLNEQFF. Here the CDR3 DNA reads TGTGCCAGCTCACAGGAAGCGGGAGGGCTCAATGAGCAGTTCTTC.

The CDR3 DNA sequence: TGCGCCAGCAGCGCCGGGACAGGGGTCACTAATGAAAAACTGTTTTTT. It translates to CASSAGTGVTNEKLFF. The chain couples TRBV5-1 to TRBJ1-4; 10 bases match TRBD1. The V and J ends lost 4 bases and 2 bases, in that order; junction bases with no gene match: 5. Germline V gene lookup returns CDR1 SGHRS and CDR2 YFSETQ. This CDR3 is built from 16 residues.

V is TRBV14 and J is TRBJ1-1; no firm D call. Germline CDR1 SGHDN, CDR2 FVKESK. CDR3 length equals 12 residues. Trimming left V 0 bases short and J 7 bases short, with 6 bases between. CDR3 bases: TGTGCCAGCAGCCAAGATCTCTTTGAAGCTTTCTTT. Translated, it gives CASSQDLFEAFF.